This TCR beta chain comes out of a study of a mutant IDH1 vaccine in newly diagnosed glioma. On the study more broadly: Patients' prior therapy spanned radiotherapy, temozolomide, or both; most underwent both.

Findings of the study overall: Immune responses arising from the vaccine appeared in 80% to 95% of patients.

This sample's time point: week 11, during vaccination. Vaccinated patients received 300 ug of mutant IDH1 20-mer peptide per dose, with topical imiquimod. Measured with immunoSEQ multiplex PCR; TCRdb has only the in-frame clones, and not every one. Here the sample spans 45,000 to 65,000 clones, roughly nine tenths being singletons. A remark on this clone: The antigen remains unidentified.

Per germline, CDR1 SGDLS and CDR2 YYNGEE. CDR3 length: 11 amino acids. The ends were cut back, 8 bases at V and 7 bases at J, with 7 bases in the middle. The chain combines TRBV9 with TRBJ1-6, with unresolved D. The sequences come from PBMCs, collected from a glioma patient whose treatment included an IDH1 peptide vaccine. This clonotype was obtained from a man aged 45-60 years with glioma. The CDR3 DNA sequence: TGTGCCAGTGGAACGAATTCACCCCTCCACTTT. Its protein product is CASGTNSPLHF. The full variable domain, in which reference TRBV9 and TRBJ1-6 provide the parts outside the CDR3, is DSGVTQTPKHLITATGQRVTLRCSPRSGDLSVYWYQQSLDQGLQFLIQYYNGEERAKGNILERFSAQQFPDLHSELNLSSLELGDSALYFCASGTNSPLHFGNGTRLTVT.